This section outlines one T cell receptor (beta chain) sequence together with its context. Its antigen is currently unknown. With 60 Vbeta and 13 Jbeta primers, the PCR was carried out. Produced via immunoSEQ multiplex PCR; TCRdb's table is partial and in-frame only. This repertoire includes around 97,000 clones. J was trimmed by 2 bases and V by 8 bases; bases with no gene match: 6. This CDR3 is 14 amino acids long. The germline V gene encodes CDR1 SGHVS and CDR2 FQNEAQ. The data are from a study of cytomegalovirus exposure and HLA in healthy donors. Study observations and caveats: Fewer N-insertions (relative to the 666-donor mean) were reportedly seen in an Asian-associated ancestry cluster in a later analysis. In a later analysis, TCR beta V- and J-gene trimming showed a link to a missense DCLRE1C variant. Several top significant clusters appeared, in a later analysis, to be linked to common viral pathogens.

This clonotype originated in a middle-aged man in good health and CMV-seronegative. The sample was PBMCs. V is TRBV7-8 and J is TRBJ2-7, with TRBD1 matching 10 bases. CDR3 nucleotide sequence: TGTGCCAGCGTACGGGACAGGGGCCCCTACGAGCAGTACTTC. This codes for CASVRDRGPYEQYF.